Shown below are 16 T cell receptor beta chains from a single sample sequenced in a study of blood T cell repertoires in COVID-19. Sequencing used immunoSEQ multiplex PCR; TCRdb keeps in-frame clones, though not all of them. The data hold 85,000 to 90,000 clones, with about 82% observed a single time. Source material: peripheral blood. These receptor sequences come from a human donor in a cohort sampled during active COVID-19.

This chain links TRBV5-1 with TRBJ1-1; no clear D. Germline assignment: CDR1 SGHRS and CDR2 YFSETQ. The CDR3 spans 14 residues. Trimming left V 0 bases short and J 1 base short, with 7 bases between. CDR3 amino acids: CASSLVGGNTEAFF. CDR3 bases: TGCGCCAGCAGCTTGGTCGGAGGGAACACTGAAGCTTTCTTT.

Many counts were recorded for this clone. This chain joins TRBV19 and TRBJ2-7; no clear D. Deletions cut 2 bases from V and 0 bases from J, with 11 bases between. The germline gives CDR1 LNHDA, CDR2 SQIVND (reference sequence). The CDR3 spans 15 residues. Here the CDR3 DNA reads TGTGCCAGTAGTATAAGCGTAGGCAGCTCCTACGAGCAGTACTTC. Translating it yields CASSISVGSSYEQYF.

J is TRBJ2-3 and V is TRBV12-5; TRBD2 might be the D (6 bases). Between the trimmed V and J ends, which lost 6 bases and 2 bases, there was a span of 12 bases. The germline CDR1 and CDR2 sequences are LGHNT and FRNRAP. This CDR3 is built from 14 residues. The DNA for the CDR3 is TGTGCTAGTGGCCGGGGACTCTCCACAGATACGCAGTATTTT. Its protein product is CASGRGLSTDTQYF.

The chain has TRBV19 and TRBJ2-1; 12 bases are a match to TRBD2. This CDR3 spans 15 amino acids. V trimming: 6 bases; J trimming: 2 bases; junction bases outside the gene matches: 2. Germline V gene sequence: CDR1 LNHDA, CDR2 SQIVND (reference sequence). This CDR3 is CASSSSGRAYNEQFF. For the CDR3, the DNA is TGTGCCAGTAGCTCTAGCGGGAGGGCCTACAATGAGCAGTTCTTC. Filled out from reference TRBV19 and TRBJ2-1, the complete variable domain reads DGGITQSPKYLFRKEGQNVTLSCEQNLNHDAMYWYRQDPGQGLRLIYYSQIVNDFQKGDIAEGYSVSREKKESFPLTVTSAQKNPTAFYLCASSSSGRAYNEQFFGPGTRLTVL.

This clone was seen once. The rearrangement links TRBV9 to TRBJ2-1; 8 bases are a match to TRBD2. The CDR3 sequence is 15 residues long. From germline, CDR1 is SGDLS and CDR2 YYNGEE. With 4 bases clipped from V and 5 bases from J, the junction kept 8 bases outside the gene matches. CDR3 bases: TGTGCCAGCAGCCTCGGGGGGGGGCCGGACAATGAGCAGTTCTTC. Protein product: CASSLGGGPDNEQFF.

The chain uses TRBV27 and TRBJ2-7; a weak D match, TRBD1 (6 bases). V lost 5 bases, J lost 7 bases, and 9 bases lay in between. The CDR3 spans 11 residues. Germline CDR1 and CDR2: MNHEY and SMNVEV (reference sequence). CDR3 residues: CASSLRGEQYF. In nucleotides, the CDR3 is TGTGCCAGCAGTCTGAGGGGGGAGCAGTACTTC.

The chain links TRBV30 to TRBJ2-7; 8 bases fit TRBD1. The CDR3 has 13 residues. After removal of 5 bases from V and 3 bases from J, the junction contained 6 bases not matched to a gene. Germline CDR1 reads GTSNPN; CDR2 reads SVGIG (reference sequence). The CDR3 DNA is TGTGCCTGGGCCGGGACAGGCAACTACGAGCAGTACTTC. Encoded protein: CAWAGTGNYEQYF.

This clone has a single count. J is TRBJ1-1 and V is TRBV6-5; D unclear. The V end was cut by 10 bases, the J end by 1 base, with 16 bases between. The germline V gene encodes CDR1 MNHEY and CDR2 SVGAGI. The CDR3 loop spans 14 amino acids. CDR3 coding DNA: TGTGCCACCAAGGATACGGGAAGGAACACTGAAGCTTTCTTT. It specifies CATKDTGRNTEAFF.

Only one count was recorded for this clone. The chain links TRBV19 to TRBJ1-1; no clear D. Trimming took off 1 base at V and 7 bases at J, with 4 bases between the two ends. Germline V gene lookup returns CDR1 LNHDA and CDR2 SQIVND (reference sequence). CDR3 length: 11 amino acids. The CDR3 region has the DNA TGTGCCAGTAGTATAGGAGATGAAGCTTTCTTT. Translating it yields CASSIGDEAFF.

DNA for the CDR3: TGTGCCAGCAATGCGGACTTCGTTAAGGAGCTGTTTTTT. Translated: CASNADFVKELFF. The rearrangement uses TRBV2 and TRBJ2-2; weak D call: TRBD2 (5 bases). The V and J ends lost 7 bases and 10 bases respectively, with 16 bases between them. The CDR3 runs 13 residues. In germline, CDR1 is SNHLY, CDR2 FYNNEI.

The V and J genes are TRBV30 and TRBJ1-4, with D unresolved. Trimming cost V 5 bases and J 4 bases, with 17 bases left between them. The CDR3 sequence is 15 residues long. Germline V lookup: CDR1 GTSNPN, CDR2 SVGIG (reference sequence). CDR3 protein: CAWHPGNSVNEKLFF. The CDR3 nucleotides are TGTGCCTGGCACCCGGGGAACAGCGTTAATGAAAAACTGTTTTTT.

J is TRBJ1-4 and V is TRBV2, with 10 bases matching TRBD1. The CDR3 length is 18 residues. Trimming removed 6 bases from V and 0 bases from J; junction bases left unmatched: 10. CDR1 and CDR2 (germline): SNHLY, FYNNEI. The CDR3 DNA is TGTGCCAGCAGATGGGACAGGGGACAATCTGCAACTAATGAAAAACTGTTTTTT. This codes for CASRWDRGQSATNEKLFF.

J is TRBJ1-5 and V is TRBV5-1; D is unresolved. CDR3 size: 14 residues. Trimming took off 4 bases at V and 5 bases at J, with 13 bases between the two ends. Germline values: CDR1 SGHRS, CDR2 YFSETQ. CDR3 sequence reads: CASSLGYTDQPQHF. The CDR3 DNA reads as TGCGCCAGCAGCCTAGGATACACTGATCAGCCCCAGCATTTT.

The J gene is TRBJ2-3, the V gene TRBV19; D unclear. V was pared by 5 bases and J by 0 bases, with 9 bases between. The germline gives CDR1 LNHDA, CDR2 SQIVND (reference sequence). The CDR3 extends over 14 amino acids. This CDR3 is CASSPISSTDTQYF. CDR3 DNA sequence: TGTGCCAGTAGTCCAATTAGTAGCACAGATACGCAGTATTTT.

The chain is built from TRBV5-6 and TRBJ1-3, with D uncertain. Trimming cost V 0 bases and J 4 bases, with 5 bases left between them. CDR3 length: 13 amino acids. Germline values: CDR1 SGHDT, CDR2 YYEEEE. The CDR3 protein is CASSLGQGNTIYF. CDR3 sequence (DNA): TGTGCCAGCAGCTTGGGTCAGGGAAACACCATATATTTT.

This chain joins TRBV7-9 and TRBJ2-7, with unresolved D. Germline V lookup: CDR1 SEHNR, CDR2 FQNEAQ (reference sequence). V gave up 2 bases and J gave up 0 bases, with 8 bases separating them. The CDR3 totals 14 residues. The CDR3 here is CASSLQVGSYEQYF. As DNA, the CDR3 is TGTGCCAGCAGCTTACAGGTCGGCTCCTACGAGCAGTACTTC.